This section outlines one T cell receptor (beta chain) sequence together with its context. Its cognate antigen is unknown. The data are from a study of T cell responses to AZD1222 COVID-19 vaccine. Study-wide points: Donors in the cohort were predominantly white British and more often female, and clonal diversity was possibly underestimated.

With 0 bases removed from V and 2 bases from J, the gap between germline ends came to 8 bases. Germline CDR1 is LGHNA and CDR2 is YSLEER. CDR3 size: 15 residues. This table comes from immunoSEQ multiplex PCR, and its TCRdb copy is limited to in-frame clones, with some not included. The repertoire holds 170,000 or so clones, with about 92% as singletons. Specimen: peripheral blood, collected on day 0 of AZD1222 vaccination. The receptor was derived from an adult in good health. V and J are TRBV4-3 and TRBJ1-3, with D unresolved. CDR3 nucleotide sequence: TGCGCCAGCAGCCAAGACCTCGGGGCTGGAAACACCATATATTTT. Amino acid sequence: CASSQDLGAGNTIYF.